Listed below are T cell receptor beta chains from one sample, sequenced in a study of blood T cells in healthy people across ages. TCRdb called the 5' RACE reads again in MiXCR, with one record for every CDR3 protein. The table shows 1,500,000 or so distinct CDR3 sequences, with 40% to 45% occurring only once. Sequences were obtained from blood. All receptors derive from a woman younger than 30 in good health. Each CDR3 is given with its conserved first and last residue. A D gene is named only where the DNA matches it firmly. Size is omitted from some rows. Given values are once, few, many or a class for expanded clones.

v_gene: TRBV20-1
abundance: few
d_gene: TRBD2
j_gene: TRBJ2-1
CDR3aa: CSAPTQFSGSVDNEQFF
CDR3nt: TGCAGTGCCCCAACTCAATTCAGCGGGAGCGTCGACAATGAGCAGTTCTTC

v_gene: TRBV7-2
abundance: .
d_gene: .
j_gene: TRBJ1-5
CDR3aa: CASSLVWGQPQHF
CDR3nt: TGTGCCAGCAGCTTAGTATGGGGACAGCCCCAGCATTTT

v_gene: TRBV5-1
abundance: few
d_gene: TRBD2
j_gene: TRBJ2-7
CDR3aa: CASSLIVAGGPYEQYF
CDR3nt: TGCGCCAGCAGCTTGATCGTAGCGGGAGGGCCCTACGAGCAGTACTTC

v_gene: TRBV5-6
abundance: .
d_gene: .
j_gene: TRBJ1-5
CDR3aa: CASSLGPPSSNQPQHF
CDR3nt: TGTGCCAGCAGCTTGGGCCCGCCAAGTAGCAATCAGCCCCAGCATTTT

v_gene: TRBV7-3
abundance: .
d_gene: .
j_gene: TRBJ2-5
CDR3aa: CASSRISGDEETQYF
CDR3nt: TGTGCCAGCAGCCGAATCTCGGGAGACGAAGAGACCCAGTACTTC

v_gene: TRBV12-3/TRBV12-4
abundance: few
d_gene: .
j_gene: TRBJ1-5
CDR3aa: CASSTKGRYNQPQHF
CDR3nt: TGTGCCAGCAGTACCAAGGGACGGTACAATCAGCCCCAGCATTTT

v_gene: TRBV20-1
abundance: many
d_gene: TRBD1
j_gene: TRBJ2-7
CDR3aa: CSAPGQGYEQYF
CDR3nt: TGCAGTGCCCCGGGACAGGGTTACGAGCAGTACTTC

v_gene: TRBV24-1
abundance: few
d_gene: TRBD1
j_gene: TRBJ2-1
CDR3aa: CATSDAGTGAYNEQFF
CDR3nt: TGTGCCACCAGTGATGCTGGGACAGGGGCCTACAATGAGCAGTTCTTC

v_gene: TRBV19
abundance: .
d_gene: .
j_gene: TRBJ2-5
CDR3aa: CASRTRYNEQYF
CDR3nt: TGTGCCAGTCGAACCCGCTACAATGAGCAGTACTTC

v_gene: TRBV12-3/TRBV12-4
abundance: few
d_gene: TRBD1
j_gene: TRBJ1-2
CDR3aa: CAIDKTTGGDGYTF
CDR3nt: TGTGCCATCGACAAGACCACAGGGGGCGATGGCTACACCTTC

v_gene: TRBV29-1
abundance: few
d_gene: .
j_gene: TRBJ2-7
CDR3aa: CSVALGPQGYEQYF
CDR3nt: TGCAGCGTTGCCCTCGGCCCGCAGGGCTACGAGCAGTACTTC

v_gene: TRBV20-1
abundance: .
d_gene: .
j_gene: TRBJ1-2
CDR3aa: CSARLPHGYGYTF
CDR3nt: TGCAGTGCTAGACTTCCGCATGGTTATGGCTACACCTTC

v_gene: TRBV6-2/TRBV6-3
abundance: .
d_gene: .
j_gene: TRBJ1-1
CDR3aa: CASSPRGQPTEAFF
CDR3nt: TGTGCCAGCAGTCCTCGAGGACAGCCCACTGAAGCTTTCTTT

v_gene: TRBV2
abundance: .
d_gene: .
j_gene: TRBJ2-1
CDR3aa: CASFGLGQNNEQFF
CDR3nt: TGTGCCAGCTTCGGCCTCGGACAAAACAATGAGCAGTTCTTC

v_gene: TRBV20-1
abundance: .
d_gene: TRBD2
j_gene: TRBJ2-7
CDR3aa: CSARDTSGGLSSYEQYF
CDR3nt: TGCAGTGCTAGAGATACTAGCGGGGGGTTAAGCTCCTACGAGCAGTACTTC

v_gene: TRBV6-6
abundance: .
d_gene: .
j_gene: TRBJ1-1
CDR3aa: CASSYVEMNTEAFF
CDR3nt: TGTGCCAGCAGTTATGTGGAAATGAACACTGAAGCTTTCTTT

v_gene: TRBV9
abundance: .
d_gene: .
j_gene: TRBJ2-1
CDR3aa: CASSVGRSGPYNEQFF
CDR3nt: TGTGCCAGCAGCGTAGGAAGGAGCGGCCCCTACAATGAGCAGTTCTTC

v_gene: TRBV5-1
abundance: .
d_gene: .
j_gene: TRBJ2-7
CDR3aa: CASSGDGAYEQYF
CDR3nt: TGCGCCAGCAGCGGGGACGGGGCCTACGAGCAGTACTTC

v_gene: TRBV2
abundance: few
d_gene: .
j_gene: TRBJ2-4
CDR3aa: CASSDWGDIQYF
CDR3nt: TGTGCCAGCAGTGACTGGGGGGACATTCAGTACTTC

v_gene: TRBV4-1
abundance: .
d_gene: TRBD1
j_gene: TRBJ1-2
CDR3aa: CASSWDRGDYGYTF
CDR3nt: TGCGCCAGCAGTTGGGACAGGGGGGACTATGGCTACACCTTC

v_gene: TRBV7-9
abundance: .
d_gene: .
j_gene: TRBJ1-2
CDR3aa: CASSISAGENYGYTF
CDR3nt: TGTGCCAGCAGCATCTCCGCAGGGGAGAACTATGGCTACACCTTC

v_gene: TRBV20-1
abundance: .
d_gene: .
j_gene: TRBJ1-4
CDR3aa: CSAREGVLNEKLFF
CDR3nt: TGCAGTGCTAGGGAGGGGGTCCTTAATGAAAAACTGTTTTTT

v_gene: TRBV20-1
abundance: .
d_gene: .
j_gene: TRBJ2-3
CDR3aa: CSALVPPGNTDTQYF
CDR3nt: TGCAGTGCTCTTGTGCCTCCAGGCAACACAGATACGCAGTATTTT

v_gene: TRBV9
abundance: .
d_gene: TRBD2
j_gene: TRBJ2-4
CDR3aa: CASSDARGGSKNIQYF
CDR3nt: TGTGCCAGCAGCGATGCACGGGGGGGGAGCAAAAACATTCAGTACTTC

v_gene: TRBV3-1
abundance: .
d_gene: .
j_gene: TRBJ2-1
CDR3aa: CASSQGHSWSNEQFF
CDR3nt: TGTGCCAGCAGCCAAGGACACTCTTGGAGCAATGAGCAGTTCTTC

v_gene: TRBV15
abundance: few
d_gene: TRBD2
j_gene: TRBJ2-3
CDR3aa: CATSRVGRLAGEDTQYF
CDR3nt: TGTGCCACCAGCAGAGTGGGGCGACTAGCGGGAGAAGATACGCAGTATTTT

v_gene: TRBV6-2/TRBV6-3
abundance: few
d_gene: .
j_gene: TRBJ2-1
CDR3aa: CASSSTAGIYNEQFF
CDR3nt: TGTGCTAGCAGTTCCACCGCGGGGATATACAATGAGCAGTTCTTC

v_gene: TRBV15
abundance: few
d_gene: .
j_gene: TRBJ1-2
CDR3aa: CATSRDRVARIYNYGYTF
CDR3nt: TGTGCCACCAGCAGAGATCGCGTAGCCAGGATTTATAACTATGGCTACACCTTC

v_gene: TRBV4-1
abundance: .
d_gene: .
j_gene: TRBJ2-3
CDR3aa: CASSQDHGGEADTQYF
CDR3nt: TGCGCCAGCAGCCAAGATCATGGCGGGGAAGCAGATACGCAGTATTTT

v_gene: TRBV5-6
abundance: few
d_gene: .
j_gene: TRBJ1-1
CDR3aa: CASSWTGQDTEAFF
CDR3nt: TGTGCCAGCAGCTGGACGGGGCAGGACACTGAAGCTTTCTTT

v_gene: TRBV27
abundance: few
d_gene: .
j_gene: TRBJ2-3
CDR3aa: CASSLSRDYTQYF
CDR3nt: TGTGCCAGCAGTTTATCCCGGGATTATACGCAGTATTTT

v_gene: TRBV28
abundance: .
d_gene: .
j_gene: TRBJ1-4
CDR3aa: CASRSVRGAEKLFF
CDR3nt: TGTGCCAGCCGAAGTGTGAGGGGCGCGGAAAAACTGTTTTTT

v_gene: TRBV20-1
abundance: few
d_gene: .
j_gene: TRBJ2-7
CDR3aa: CSARVPDFITGAYEQYF
CDR3nt: TGCAGTGCTAGAGTGCCCGATTTTATCACAGGTGCCTACGAGCAGTACTTC

v_gene: TRBV7-2
abundance: few
d_gene: .
j_gene: TRBJ2-7
CDR3aa: CASSLGSGTLYEQYF
CDR3nt: TGTGCCAGCAGCTTGGGCAGCGGAACGTTATACGAGCAGTACTTC

v_gene: TRBV7-9
abundance: few
d_gene: TRBD1
j_gene: TRBJ2-1
CDR3aa: CASSLGTGGSRNEQFF
CDR3nt: TGTGCCAGCAGCTTAGGGACAGGGGGCTCTCGTAATGAGCAGTTCTTC

v_gene: TRBV20-1
abundance: .
d_gene: .
j_gene: TRBJ1-1
CDR3aa: CSARVPLGAFF
CDR3nt: TGCAGTGCTAGAGTCCCCCTGGGAGCTTTCTTT

v_gene: TRBV28
abundance: few
d_gene: TRBD2
j_gene: TRBJ2-2
CDR3aa: CASRTSGNTGELFF
CDR3nt: TGTGCCAGCAGGACTAGCGGGAACACCGGGGAGCTGTTTTTT

v_gene: TRBV7-9
abundance: many
d_gene: .
j_gene: TRBJ2-7
CDR3aa: CASSLQSSYEQYF
CDR3nt: TGTGCCAGCAGCTTGCAGAGCAGCTACGAGCAGTACTTC

v_gene: TRBV20-1
abundance: few
d_gene: .
j_gene: TRBJ1-5
CDR3aa: CSASTGADNQPQHF
CDR3nt: TGCAGTGCTAGCACCGGGGCCGACAATCAGCCCCAGCATTTT

v_gene: TRBV29-1
abundance: few
d_gene: TRBD2
j_gene: TRBJ2-1
CDR3aa: CSVERVGTSASEQFF
CDR3nt: TGCAGCGTTGAAAGGGTCGGGACTAGCGCAAGTGAGCAGTTCTTC